This passage covers 11 T cell receptor beta chains from one sample sequenced in a study of shared clonotypes between healthy human individuals. CD8 cells classed as naive were CD45RO-negative and positively selected for CCR7, excluding terminally differentiated effector memory CD45RA+ cells. Measured with immunoSEQ multiplex PCR; TCRdb has only the in-frame clones, and not every one. This sample has roughly 2,000,000 clones; about 95% occur once, and the top ten carry approximately 1%. Sample: naive CD8+ T cells sorted from blood. The receptors shown here come from a man in his late teens or twenties in good health.

As to this clone: Other DNA variants within this sample encode the same CDR3. The rearrangement links TRBV2 to TRBJ1-5; D may be TRBD1 (6 bases). Trimming took 0 bases from V and 7 from J, leaving 13 bases between them. The germline V gene has CDR1 SNHLY and CDR2 FYNNEI. CDR3 length equals 15 residues. In DNA form, the CDR3 reads TGTGCCAGCAGTGAAGCGCTGGGGGGCGGACAGCCCCAGCATTTT. Translation gives CASSEALGGGQPQHF.

The chain joins TRBV27 to TRBJ2-7, with D tentatively TRBD1 (5 bases). The CDR3 has 14 residues. Germline CDR1 is MNHEY and CDR2 is SMNVEV (reference sequence). Trimming shortened V by 4 bases and J by 5 bases, and 15 bases separated the two germline ends. The CDR3 loop reads CASSSHQGFDEQYF. CDR3 DNA: TGTGCCAGCAGTTCACATCAGGGTTTCGACGAGCAGTACTTC.

The V call is TRBV29-1, the J call TRBJ2-7; TRBD2 matches 8 bases. Germline V gene data show CDR1 as SQVTM and CDR2 as ANQGSEA. Losses at the gene ends were 5 bases for V and 6 bases for J; bases not matched to a gene: 9. This CDR3 comprises 13 residues. The CDR3 spells CSVIAGGLLEQYF. CDR3 sequence (DNA): TGCAGCGTTATCGCGGGAGGTCTACTCGAGCAGTACTTC.

In DNA, the CDR3 is TGTGCCAGCAGTCCAGGACAGGGTGATCAGCCCCAGCATTTT. This codes for CASSPGQGDQPQHF. The chain recombines TRBV6-6 with TRBJ1-5; 8 positions agree with TRBD1. Germline values: CDR1 MNHNY, CDR2 SVGAGI (reference sequence). The junction had 5 bases not matched to a gene; V was cut back by 5 bases and J by 5 bases. CDR3 size: 14 residues.

This chain connects TRBV10-2 to TRBJ2-7, with D uncertain. V was shortened by 7 bases and J by 0 bases, with 4 bases between the two germline ends. Germline CDR1 is WSHSY and CDR2 is SAAADI. This CDR3 region has 11 residues. In DNA, the CDR3 is TGCGCCAGCAAGGACTCCTACGAGCAGTACTTC. As protein: CASKDSYEQYF.

The rearrangement uses TRBV7-9 and TRBJ2-5; no firm D call. The germline V gene encodes CDR1 SEHNR and CDR2 FQNEAQ (reference sequence). Trimming shortened V by 5 bases and J by 5 bases, and 9 bases separated the two germline ends. The CDR3 sequence is 12 residues long. This CDR3 is CASSPLVETQYF. The CDR3 DNA is TGTGCCAGCAGCCCTCTGGTGGAGACCCAGTACTTC.

V gene TRBV6-4 combines with J gene TRBJ1-2; 9 nucleotides align to TRBD1. There are 15 residues in the CDR3. Germline CDR1 is MRHNA and CDR2 is SNTAGT. The trim removed 0 bases at V and 5 bases at J, leaving 4 bases unmatched. CDR3 DNA sequence: TGTGCCAGCAGTGACTCAGGGACAGGGAGTTATGGCTACACCTTC. Its protein product is CASSDSGTGSYGYTF.

The V and J genes are TRBV6-1 and TRBJ1-4; tentative D call: TRBD1 (5 bases). V lost 2 bases and J 5 bases, leaving 15 bases between the germline ends. The CDR3 loop spans 16 amino acids. Germline loops: CDR1 MNHNS, CDR2 SASEGT. In DNA, the CDR3 is TGTGCCAGCAGTGAACTTACAGGAGGAGTGAATGAAAAACTGTTTTTT. The encoded protein is CASSELTGGVNEKLFF.

CDR3 sequence: CASSQEFFGDFHLEQYF. The CDR3 DNA reads TGCGCCAGCAGCCAAGAATTTTTTGGCGACTTCCACCTGGAGCAGTACTTC. The gene calls are TRBV4-1 and TRBJ2-7; D unclear. V gave up 0 bases and J gave up 7 bases, with 22 bases separating them. The CDR3 has 17 residues. CDR1 MGHRA and CDR2 YSYEKL come from the germline V gene.

The CDR3 is CASSLGPVGEGYNEQFF. The CDR3, as DNA: TGTGCCAGCAGCTTAGGTCCCGTCGGCGAAGGGTACAATGAGCAGTTCTTC. The genes are TRBV7-9 and TRBJ2-1; no clear D. Per germline, CDR1 SEHNR and CDR2 FQNEAQ (reference sequence). Trimming took 1 base from V and 4 from J, leaving 17 bases between them. The CDR3 is made up of 17 amino acids.

V is TRBV9 and J is TRBJ1-1; D gene unclear. V shed 0 bases and J shed 0 bases, with 12 bases lying between them. The V gene's germline CDR1 is SGDLS and CDR2 YYNGEE. The CDR3 has 16 amino acids. Here the CDR3 reads CASSVGLADMNTEAFF. In DNA form, the CDR3 reads TGTGCCAGCAGCGTAGGGCTGGCGGATATGAACACTGAAGCTTTCTTT.